A single sample is the source of the 8 T cell receptor beta chains below, sequenced in a study of blood T cell repertoires in COVID-19. Produced via immunoSEQ multiplex PCR; TCRdb's table is partial and in-frame only. This sample yields 300,000 to 450,000 clones, of which 81% are seen a single time; around 1.1% belongs to the top ten. Sequencing was carried out using peripheral blood. The receptors shown here come from a human donor with acute or convalescent COVID-19. The donor label of this sample is uncertain.

This clone was counted once. The CDR3 DNA sequence: TGTGCCAGCAGCTTCTGGGACAAAGAGGACACTGAAGCTTTCTTT. Its translation: CASSFWDKEDTEAFF. The rearrangement links TRBV5-5 to TRBJ1-1, with D possibly matching TRBD1 (6 bases). V lost 2 bases and J 3 bases, leaving 14 bases between the germline ends. The length of the CDR3 is 15 residues. The germline V gene encodes CDR1 SGHKS and CDR2 YYEKEE (reference sequence).

This clone has only a few counts. One end of the junction fails to match germline, which may point to a read error. The V and J genes are TRBV27 and TRBJ2-1; no definite D call. The CDR3 spans 13 residues. Germline CDR1 MNHEY, CDR2 SMNVEV (reference sequence). CDR3 in amino acids: CASSPQPTEHPLF. The CDR3 coding sequence is TGTGCCAGCAGTCCCCAACCGACTGAACACCCCCTCTTC.

The rearrangement links TRBV9 to TRBJ2-7; tentatively, D is TRBD2 (7 bases). The CDR3 runs 15 residues. The germline V gene has CDR1 SGDLS and CDR2 YYNGEE. V shed 0 bases and J shed 8 bases, with 18 bases lying between them. Here the CDR3 DNA reads TGTGCCAGCAGCGTAGGCGTAGGGGGGGGCGCGAAGCAGTACTTC. As protein: CASSVGVGGGAKQYF.

This chain's CDR3 is CASTGTALTDTQYF. The CDR3 DNA is TGTGCCAGTACAGGGACAGCCCTTACAGATACGCAGTATTTT. V is TRBV19 and J is TRBJ2-3, with TRBD1 identical over 7 bases. Trimming cost V 7 bases and J 3 bases; bases outside gene matches: 7. In germline, CDR1 is LNHDA, CDR2 SQIVND (reference sequence). The CDR3 length is 14 residues.

The chain links TRBV10-3 to TRBJ2-7, with a tentative D call TRBD1 (5 bases). CDR1 and CDR2 (germline): ENHRY, SYGVKD. This CDR3 region has 13 residues. The V end lost 0 bases, the J end lost 10 bases, and 13 bases lay between the germline ends. The CDR3 region is CAISESGARGQYF. The CDR3 nucleotides are TGTGCCATCAGTGAGTCCGGTGCAAGGGGTCAGTACTTC.

In its sample, this clone was seen once. This rearrangement joins TRBV18 to TRBJ1-2, with D tentatively TRBD1 (6 bases). There are 15 residues in the CDR3. Trimming shortened V by 6 bases and J by 0 bases, and 14 bases separated the two germline ends. The germline V gene has CDR1 KGHSH and CDR2 LQKENI. Here the CDR3 DNA reads TGTGCCAGCTCGCCAGACAGGACCCCTAACTATGGCTACACCTTC. Protein product: CASSPDRTPNYGYTF.

This clone has only one observation. The rearrangement links TRBV28 to TRBJ1-4, with D unclear. The V gene lost 6 bases and the J gene lost 0 bases, with 17 bases spanning the gap. The CDR3 is made up of 17 amino acids. Germline values: CDR1 MDHEN, CDR2 SYDVKM. For the CDR3, the DNA is TGTGCCAGCAGCTACGGCCGGGCGGGCACAACTAATGAAAAACTGTTTTTT. It yields the protein CASSYGRAGTTNEKLFF.

This clone showed up just a few times. V is TRBV27 and J is TRBJ1-2; TRBD1 is a possible D gene (6 bases). This CDR3 has 14 amino acids. Between the trimmed V and J ends, which lost 6 bases and 8 bases, there was a span of 19 bases. Per germline, CDR1 MNHEY and CDR2 SMNVEV (reference sequence). CDR3 DNA sequence: TGTGCCAGCAGAGGCGCGGGGGCGCTTGGGGGCTACACCTTC. This sequence encodes CASRGAGALGGYTF.